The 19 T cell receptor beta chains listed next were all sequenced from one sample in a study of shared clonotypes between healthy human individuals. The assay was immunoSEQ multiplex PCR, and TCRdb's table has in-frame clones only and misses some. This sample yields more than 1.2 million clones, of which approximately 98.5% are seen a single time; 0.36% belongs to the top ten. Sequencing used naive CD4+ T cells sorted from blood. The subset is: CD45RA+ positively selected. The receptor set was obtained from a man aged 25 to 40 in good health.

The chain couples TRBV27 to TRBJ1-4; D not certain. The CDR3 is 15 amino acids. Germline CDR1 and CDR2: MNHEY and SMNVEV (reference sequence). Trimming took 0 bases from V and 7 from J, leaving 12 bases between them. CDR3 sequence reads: CASSLSRVVSEKLFF. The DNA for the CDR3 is TGTGCCAGCAGTTTATCGAGGGTGGTGAGTGAAAAACTGTTTTTT.

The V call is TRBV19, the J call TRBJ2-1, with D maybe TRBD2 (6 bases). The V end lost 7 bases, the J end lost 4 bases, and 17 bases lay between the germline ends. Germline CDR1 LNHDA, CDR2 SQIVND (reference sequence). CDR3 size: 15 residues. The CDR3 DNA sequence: TGTGCCAGTACCCTCCGTGCGGGGCGGTACAATGAGCAGTTCTTC. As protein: CASTLRAGRYNEQFF.

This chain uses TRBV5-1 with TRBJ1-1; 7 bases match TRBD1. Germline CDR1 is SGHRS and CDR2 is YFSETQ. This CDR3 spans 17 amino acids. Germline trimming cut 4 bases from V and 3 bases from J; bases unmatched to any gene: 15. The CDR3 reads CASSLTGAPQTYTEAFF. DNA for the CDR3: TGCGCCAGCAGCCTCACAGGGGCCCCCCAAACCTACACTGAAGCTTTCTTT.

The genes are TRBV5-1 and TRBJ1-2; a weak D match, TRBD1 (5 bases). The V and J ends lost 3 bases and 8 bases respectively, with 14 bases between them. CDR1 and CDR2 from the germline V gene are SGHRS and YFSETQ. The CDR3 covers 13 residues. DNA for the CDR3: TGCGCCAGCAGCTCCATGGGGACCGGCGGCTACACCTTC. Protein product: CASSSMGTGGYTF.

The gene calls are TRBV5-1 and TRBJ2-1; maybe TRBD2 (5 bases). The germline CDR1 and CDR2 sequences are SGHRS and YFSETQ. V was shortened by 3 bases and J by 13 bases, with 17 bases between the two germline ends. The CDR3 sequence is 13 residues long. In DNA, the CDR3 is TGCGCCAGCAGCTCCGGGGTGGGAGTACCCCAGTTCTTC. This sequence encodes CASSSGVGVPQFF.

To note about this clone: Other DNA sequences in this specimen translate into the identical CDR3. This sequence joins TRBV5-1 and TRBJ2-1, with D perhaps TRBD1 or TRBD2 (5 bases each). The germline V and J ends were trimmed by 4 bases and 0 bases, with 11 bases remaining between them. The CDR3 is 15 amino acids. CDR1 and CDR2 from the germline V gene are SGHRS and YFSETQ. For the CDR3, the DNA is TGCGCCAGCAGCCGGGACCCCAGCTCCTACAATGAGCAGTTCTTC. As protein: CASSRDPSSYNEQFF.

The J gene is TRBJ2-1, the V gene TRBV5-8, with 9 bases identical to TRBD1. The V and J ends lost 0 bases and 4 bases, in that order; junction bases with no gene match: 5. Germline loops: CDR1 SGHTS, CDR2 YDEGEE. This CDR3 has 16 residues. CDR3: CASSLVRTGEYNEQFF. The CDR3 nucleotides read TGTGCCAGCAGCTTGGTTCGGACAGGGGAATACAATGAGCAGTTCTTC.

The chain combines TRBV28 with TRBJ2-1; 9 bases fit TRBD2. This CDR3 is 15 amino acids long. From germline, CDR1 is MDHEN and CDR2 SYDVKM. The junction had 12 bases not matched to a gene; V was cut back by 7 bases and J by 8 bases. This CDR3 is CASTSMVAGVYEQFF. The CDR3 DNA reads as TGTGCCAGCACCAGTATGGTAGCGGGAGTTTATGAGCAGTTCTTC.

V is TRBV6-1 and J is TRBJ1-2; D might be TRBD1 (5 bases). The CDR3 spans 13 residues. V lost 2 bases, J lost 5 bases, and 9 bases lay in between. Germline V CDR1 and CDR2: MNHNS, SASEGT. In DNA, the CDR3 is TGTGCCAGCAGTGAATGGGACGGATATGGCTACACCTTC. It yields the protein CASSEWDGYGYTF.

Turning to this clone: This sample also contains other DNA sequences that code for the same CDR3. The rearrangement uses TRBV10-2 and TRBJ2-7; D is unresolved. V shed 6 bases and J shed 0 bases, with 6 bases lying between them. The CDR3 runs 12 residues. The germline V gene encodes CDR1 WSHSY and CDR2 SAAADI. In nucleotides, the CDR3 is TGCGCCAGCAGCAGAGGCTCCTACGAGCAGTACTTC. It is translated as CASSRGSYEQYF.

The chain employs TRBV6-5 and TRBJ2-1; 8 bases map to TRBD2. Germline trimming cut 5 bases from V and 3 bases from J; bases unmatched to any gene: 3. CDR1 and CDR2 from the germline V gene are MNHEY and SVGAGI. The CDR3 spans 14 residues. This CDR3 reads CASSVGTSYNEQFF. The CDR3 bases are TGTGCCAGCAGTGTCGGGACTAGCTACAATGAGCAGTTCTTC.

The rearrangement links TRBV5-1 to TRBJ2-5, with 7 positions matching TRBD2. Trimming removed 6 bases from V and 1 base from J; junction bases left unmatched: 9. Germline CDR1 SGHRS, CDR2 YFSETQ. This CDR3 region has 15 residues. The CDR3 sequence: CASTPGGSTQETQYF. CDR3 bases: TGCGCCAGCACCCCCGGCGGGAGTACCCAAGAGACCCAGTACTTC.

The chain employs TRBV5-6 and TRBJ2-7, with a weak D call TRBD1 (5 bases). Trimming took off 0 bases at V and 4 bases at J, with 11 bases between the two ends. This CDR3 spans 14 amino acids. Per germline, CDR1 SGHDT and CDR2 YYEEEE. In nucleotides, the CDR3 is TGTGCCAGCAGCTTGGCCGGCAGGGCTTACGAGCAGTACTTC. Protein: CASSLAGRAYEQYF.

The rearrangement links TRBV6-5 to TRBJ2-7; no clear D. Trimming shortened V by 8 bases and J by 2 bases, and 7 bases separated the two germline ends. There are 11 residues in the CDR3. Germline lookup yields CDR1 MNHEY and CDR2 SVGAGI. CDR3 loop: CASRRAYEQYF. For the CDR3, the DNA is TGTGCCAGCCGACGGGCCTACGAGCAGTACTTC.

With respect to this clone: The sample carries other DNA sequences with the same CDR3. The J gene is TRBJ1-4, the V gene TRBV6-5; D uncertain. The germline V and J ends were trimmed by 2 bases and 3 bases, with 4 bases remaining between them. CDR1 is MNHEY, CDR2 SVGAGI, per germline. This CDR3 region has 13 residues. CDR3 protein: CASSYRSNEKLFF. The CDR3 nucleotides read TGTGCCAGCAGTTACAGGTCTAATGAAAAACTGTTTTTT.

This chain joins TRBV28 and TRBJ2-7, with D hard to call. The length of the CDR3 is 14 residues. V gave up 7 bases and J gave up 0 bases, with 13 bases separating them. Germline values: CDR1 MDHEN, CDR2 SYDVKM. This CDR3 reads CASISSRSSYEQYF. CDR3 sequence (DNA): TGTGCCAGCATATCGTCCAGGAGCTCCTACGAGCAGTACTTC.

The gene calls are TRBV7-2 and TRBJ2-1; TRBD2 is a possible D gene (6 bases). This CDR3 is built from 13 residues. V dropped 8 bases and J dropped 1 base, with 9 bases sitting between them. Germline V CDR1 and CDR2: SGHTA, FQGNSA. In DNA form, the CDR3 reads TGTGCCAGCGGGGCGGGGTCCTACAATGAGCAGTTCTTC. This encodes CASGAGSYNEQFF.

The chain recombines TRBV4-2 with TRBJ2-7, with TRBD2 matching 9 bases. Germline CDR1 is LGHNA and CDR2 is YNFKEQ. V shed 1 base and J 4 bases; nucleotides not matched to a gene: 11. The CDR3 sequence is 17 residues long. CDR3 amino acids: CASSQVGASGITYEQYF. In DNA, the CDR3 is TGTGCCAGCAGCCAAGTCGGTGCTAGCGGGATAACATACGAGCAGTACTTC.

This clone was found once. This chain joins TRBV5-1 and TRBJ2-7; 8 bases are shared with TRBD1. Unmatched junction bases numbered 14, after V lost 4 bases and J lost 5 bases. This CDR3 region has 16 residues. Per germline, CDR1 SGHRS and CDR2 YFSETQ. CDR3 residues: CASSGGSLTGEDEQYF. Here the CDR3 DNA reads TGCGCCAGCAGCGGGGGGTCCCTGACAGGGGAGGACGAGCAGTACTTC.